A selection of T cell receptor beta chains follows, all from one sample in a study of blood T cell repertoires in COVID-19. Profiled with immunoSEQ multiplex PCR; TCRdb holds only in-frame clones, not every one. The table has about 80,000 clones, roughly 88% seen once; the top ten hold approximately 6.7%. The sample was peripheral blood. These TCRs come from an elderly woman with acute or convalescent COVID-19. The CDR3 runs from the conserved cysteine through the conserved F or W. The D gene is left open where the match is weak. Expanded clones get a size class; other rows say once, few or many, or leave the size out.

clone size	V gene	J gene	D gene	CDR3 protein	CDR3 DNA
.	TRBV19	TRBJ1-2	.	CASSISDSNYGYTF	TGTGCCAGTAGTATCAGTGATTCTAACTATGGCTACACCTTC
.	TRBV9	TRBJ2-2	TRBD1	CASSRDRGAGELFF	TGTGCCAGCAGCCGGGACAGGGGGGCCGGGGAGCTGTTTTTT
.	TRBV2	TRBJ1-2	TRBD1	CASRVDRLYTF	TGTGCCAGCAGGGTGGACAGGCTCTACACCTTC
few	TRBV21-1	TRBJ1-5	.	CASSKVGRGRDIQWWSNQPQHF	TGTGCCAGCAGCAAAGTCGGGAGGGGCCGGGACATCCAATGGTGGAGCAATCAGCCCCAGCATTTT
.	TRBV6-2/TRBV6-3	TRBJ2-1	TRBD2	CASSYNLAGVDNEQFF	TGTGCCAGCAGTTATAATCTAGCGGGAGTAGACAATGAGCAGTTCTTC
.	TRBV20-1	TRBJ2-7	.	CSASDQRSEQYF	TGCAGTGCTAGTGATCAAAGGAGCGAGCAGTACTTC
.	TRBV29-1	TRBJ1-3	.	CSVERSSGNTIYF	TGCAGCGTTGAGCGAAGTTCTGGAAACACCATATATTTT
.	TRBV27	TRBJ1-1	TRBD1	CASSPQWTGQSNTEAFF	TGTGCCAGCAGTCCACAGTGGACAGGGCAATCGAACACTGAAGCTTTCTTT
.	TRBV19	TRBJ1-1	TRBD1	CASSPRGGTGGAEAFF	TGTGCCAGTAGTCCCCGGGGAGGGACAGGGGGGGCTGAAGCTTTCTTT
.	TRBV9	TRBJ2-2	TRBD2	CASSVRTSGTGELFF	TGTGCCAGCAGCGTAAGAACTAGCGGCACCGGGGAGCTGTTTTTT
.	TRBV18	TRBJ1-6	.	CASSPWADYNSPLHF	TGTGCCAGCTCACCATGGGCAGACTACAATTCACCCCTCCACTTT